The clone carrying this T cell receptor (beta chain) is a singleton in its sample. What it recognizes is unknown. This entry belongs to a study of cytomegalovirus exposure and HLA in healthy donors. General study results and limits: TCR beta chains numbering more than 150 were designated cytomegalovirus-associated. The classifier reportedly diagnosed cytomegalovirus status with high specificity and sensitivity.

TCRdb's table, derived via immunoSEQ multiplex PCR, lists solely in-frame clones and lacks some. The table records some 75,000 clones, approximately 96% of them present only once. The sequencing input was PBMCs. The source is a woman between 18 and 29 years old in good health and CMV-seronegative.

CDR3 amino acids: CASIPRGENIQYF. Here the CDR3 DNA reads TGTGCCAGCATCCCTCGGGGGGAAAACATTCAGTACTTC. The V call is TRBV2, the J call TRBJ2-4, with 7 nucleotides matching TRBD2. This CDR3 comprises 13 residues. V lost 7 bases, J lost 5 bases, and 5 bases stayed unmatched. Germline V gives CDR1 SNHLY, CDR2 FYNNEI. Full variable domain (remainder filled in from reference TRBV2 and TRBJ2-4): EPEVTQTPSHQVTQMGQEVILRCVPISNHLYFYWYRQILGQKVEFLVSFYNNEISEKSEIFDDQFSVERPDGSNFTLKIRSTKLEDSAMYFCASIPRGENIQYFGAGTRLSVL.